The following is a T cell receptor beta chain sequence with its context. The target antigen is unknown. The trim removed 0 bases at V and 6 bases at J, leaving 5 bases unmatched. The germline V gene has CDR1 SGHAT and CDR2 FQDESV (reference sequence). The length of the CDR3 is 16 residues. Molecules of cDNA were individually given unique molecular identifiers that were attached to them. TCRdb itself ran the 5' RACE reads through MiXCR, one entry per CDR3 protein. The sample has just over 95,000 distinct CDR3 sequences; 11% are singletons. The data belong to a study of early T cells in non-severe SARS-CoV-2 infection. The study's findings and limits: The study's VDJdb matching favored anti-spike CD8 responses and missed private and CD4 specificities.

The clonotype comes from an adult who was a healthcare worker with PCR-confirmed SARS-CoV-2 infection or an uninfected control (not recorded which). The chain links TRBV11-1 to TRBJ2-3; TRBD2 matches 11 bases. Sequenced here: whole blood, sampled at baseline. Written as DNA, the CDR3 is TGTGCCAGCAGCTTAGCGTTTAGCGGGAGGGCCGATACGCAGTATTTT. Its protein is CASSLAFSGRADTQYF. Looking up the rest from reference TRBV11-1 and TRBJ2-3 gives the full variable domain: EAEVAQSPRYKITEKSQAVAFWCDPISGHATLYWYRQILGQGPELLVQFQDESVVDDSQLPKDRFSAERLKGVDSTLKIQPAELGDSAMYLCASSLAFSGRADTQYFGPGTRLTVL.